One sample yielded the 31 T cell receptor beta chains listed below, sequenced in a study of PD-1 blockade in mismatch repair-deficient tumors. The table came from immunoSEQ multiplex PCR; TCRdb's copy has only in-frame clones and leaves some out. This sample carries approximately 100,000 clones, 70% to 85% of them seen once, and the ten largest clones take 6.3%. The material sequenced was peripheral blood, taken roughly 36 weeks after starting pembrolizumab. These TCRs come from an adult with mismatch repair-deficient cancer.

The chain employs TRBV7-3 and TRBJ2-7, with D perhaps TRBD2 (5 bases). CDR3 length: 13 residues. CDR1 is SGHTA, CDR2 FQGTGA, per germline. V was pared by 1 base and J by 3 bases, with 7 bases between. CDR3 loop: CASSLNRGYEQYF. CDR3 bases: TGTGCCAGCAGCTTAAATCGGGGCTACGAGCAGTACTTC. The full variable domain, its missing parts supplied by reference TRBV7-3 and TRBJ2-7, is GAGVSQTPSNKVTEKGKYVELRCDPISGHTALYWYRQSLGQGPEFLIYFQGTGAADDSGLPNDRFFAVRPEGSVSTLKIQRTERGDSAVYLCASSLNRGYEQYFGPGTRLTVT.

The gene calls are TRBV9 and TRBJ2-2, with TRBD1 matching over 8 bases. V shed 4 bases, J shed 3 bases, and the junction held 11 bases outside the gene matches. This CDR3 region has 17 residues. Germline-derived CDR1 and CDR2 are SGDLS and YYNGEE. The CDR3, as DNA: TGTGCCAGCAGCCAGGCCGGCCAGGGGGCTTACACCGGGGAGCTGTTTTTT. This gives the protein CASSQAGQGAYTGELFF.

The chain joins TRBV5-1 to TRBJ1-1; D is undetermined. Trimming removed 0 bases from V and 0 bases from J, with 6 bases in between. CDR3 size: 14 residues. Germline V gene sequence: CDR1 SGHRS, CDR2 YFSETQ. In DNA form, the CDR3 reads TGCGCCAGCAGCTTGGGGAATATGAACACTGAAGCTTTCTTT. It yields the protein CASSLGNMNTEAFF. The whole variable domain, remainder taken from reference TRBV5-1 and TRBJ1-1, is KAGVTQTPRYLIKTRGQQVTLSCSPISGHRSVSWYQQTPGQGLQFLFEYFSETQRNKGNFPGRFSGRQFSNSRSEMNVSTLELGDSALYLCASSLGNMNTEAFFGQGTRLTVV.

The rearrangement uses TRBV5-4 and TRBJ1-1; 9 positions match TRBD1. The CDR3 covers 14 residues. Germline trimming cut 4 bases from V and 5 bases from J; bases unmatched to any gene: 6. The V gene's germline CDR1 is SGHNT and CDR2 YYREEE (reference sequence). CDR3 nucleotides: TGTGCCAGCAGCCGACAGGGGGGATGGACTGAAGCTTTCTTT. Translated: CASSRQGGWTEAFF.

The rearrangement links TRBV2 to TRBJ1-1, with no clear D. V was trimmed by 2 bases and J by 8 bases, leaving 9 bases between them. Per germline, CDR1 SNHLY and CDR2 FYNNEI. The CDR3 length is 12 residues. For the CDR3, the DNA is TGTGCCAGCAGTGAAAGTGGAGGGGAAGCTTTCTTT. Its protein is CASSESGGEAFF.

On this clone: Other DNA sequences within the sample encode an identical CDR3. This chain links TRBV6-1 with TRBJ1-1, with D hard to call. CDR1 and CDR2 (germline): MNHNS, SASEGT. The V end lost 5 bases, the J end lost 0 bases, and 7 bases lay between the germline ends. This CDR3 region has 13 residues. CDR3 loop: CASSNRVNTEAFF. Here the CDR3 DNA reads TGTGCCAGCAGTAATAGGGTGAACACTGAAGCTTTCTTT.

The J gene is TRBJ2-5, the V gene TRBV6-5; D is possibly TRBD1 (6 bases). The germline gives CDR1 MNHEY, CDR2 SVGAGI. V lost 6 bases to trimming and J lost 4 bases, with 12 bases between them. The CDR3 covers 13 residues. The CDR3 protein is CASRRTVRETQYF. Written as DNA, the CDR3 is TGTGCCAGCAGAAGGACAGTCCGAGAGACCCAGTACTTC.

This CDR3 reads CASSQLDGVDSYEQYF. The CDR3 DNA reads TGTGCCAGCAGCCAACTGGACGGAGTAGACTCCTACGAGCAGTACTTC. V gene TRBV14 combines with J gene TRBJ2-7; D gene ambiguous. CDR3 size: 16 residues. Trimming took 2 bases from V and 0 from J, leaving 14 bases between them. Looked up from germline, CDR1 is SGHDN and CDR2 is FVKESK.

The rearrangement links TRBV6-6 to TRBJ2-2; D perhaps matches TRBD2 (6 bases). The CDR3 contains 16 residues. V dropped 8 bases and J dropped 6 bases, with 22 bases sitting between them. Germline assignment: CDR1 MNHNY and CDR2 SVGAGI (reference sequence). The DNA of the CDR3 is TGTGCCAGCCGAGACGTGGGGGGAGGAAGGTCCGGGGAGCTGTTTTTT. Encoded protein: CASRDVGGGRSGELFF.

The chain recombines TRBV6-5 with TRBJ2-3; D perhaps matches TRBD2 (6 bases). This CDR3 spans 14 amino acids. V lost 4 bases, J lost 3 bases, and 11 bases lay in between. Germline V lookup: CDR1 MNHEY, CDR2 SVGAGI. This CDR3 reads CASSSGEETDTQYF. In DNA form, the CDR3 reads TGTGCCAGCAGTTCTGGGGAGGAAACAGATACGCAGTATTTT.

This chain links TRBV29-1 with TRBJ1-1, with D uncertain. Germline assignment: CDR1 SQVTM and CDR2 ANQGSEA. V dropped 4 bases and J dropped 10 bases, with 10 bases sitting between them. The length of the CDR3 is 10 residues. This CDR3 reads CSVVEGPAFF. The DNA of the CDR3 is TGCAGCGTTGTCGAGGGTCCAGCTTTCTTT.

The chain couples TRBV6-6 to TRBJ1-2; D is possibly TRBD1 (6 bases). CDR3 length: 13 residues. Germline V gene lookup returns CDR1 MNHNY and CDR2 SVGAGI (reference sequence). V lost 5 bases and J 4 bases, leaving 11 bases between the germline ends. CDR3 region: CASSIRGTYGYTF. DNA of the CDR3: TGTGCCAGCAGTATCAGGGGCACCTATGGCTACACCTTC.

This CDR3 reads CASREATRVYEQYF. Here the CDR3 DNA reads TGTGCCAGCAGAGAGGCTACAAGAGTTTACGAGCAGTACTTC. This chain links TRBV6-5 with TRBJ2-7, with unresolved D. Trimming took 6 bases from V and 4 from J, leaving 16 bases between them. CDR1 is MNHEY, CDR2 SVGAGI, per germline. The CDR3 consists of 14 residues.

The genes are TRBV11-2 and TRBJ2-1, with 11 nucleotides matching TRBD2. This CDR3 is built from 17 residues. V gave up 7 bases and J gave up 0 bases; unmatched junction bases: 8. Germline V gene sequence: CDR1 SGHAT, CDR2 FQNNGV. CDR3 amino acids: CASNGLAGTRSYNEQFF. The CDR3 nucleotides read TGTGCCAGCAATGGACTAGCGGGTACCCGCTCCTACAATGAGCAGTTCTTC.

This chain connects TRBV10-1 to TRBJ2-1, with 14 bases lining up with TRBD2. Germline CDR1 reads WNHNN; CDR2 reads SYGVQD (reference sequence). V was clipped by 7 bases and J by 3 bases; unmatched bases: 8. The CDR3 loop spans 17 amino acids. The CDR3 DNA is TGCGCCAGCACCTCCGGACTAGCGGGAGGAAACTACAATGAGCAGTTCTTC. Its protein product is CASTSGLAGGNYNEQFF.

The rearrangement joins TRBV5-1 to TRBJ1-4; D is unclear. V lost 0 bases and J lost 6, with 6 bases in between. This CDR3 contains 13 residues. Looked up from germline, CDR1 is SGHRS and CDR2 is YFSETQ. This CDR3 reads CASSLVADEKLFF. The CDR3 DNA sequence: TGCGCCAGCAGCTTGGTGGCGGATGAAAAACTGTTTTTT.

The rearrangement joins TRBV6-6 to TRBJ2-1; 8 bases align to TRBD2. Germline V lookup: CDR1 MNHNY, CDR2 SVGAGI (reference sequence). Unmatched junction bases numbered 5, after V lost 6 bases and J lost 4 bases. The CDR3 has 14 amino acids. CDR3 bases: TGTGCCAGCAGGAGCGGGGGAGCTTACAATGAGCAGTTCTTC. Translation: CASRSGGAYNEQFF.

This chain connects TRBV14 to TRBJ2-7, with TRBD2 matching over 13 bases. The V gene's germline CDR1 is SGHDN and CDR2 FVKESK. This CDR3 comprises 15 residues. V trimming: 8 bases; J trimming: 0 bases; junction bases outside the gene matches: 4. The CDR3 nucleotides are TGTGCCAGCGGCCGGACTAGCGGGAGCTCCTACGAGCAGTACTTC. It specifies CASGRTSGSSYEQYF.

The J gene is TRBJ1-3, the V gene TRBV25-1; D is possibly TRBD1 (6 bases). Germline CDR1 is MGHDK and CDR2 is SYGVNS. There are 16 residues in the CDR3. The V and J ends lost 3 bases and 0 bases respectively, with 12 bases between them. The CDR3, as DNA: TGTGCCAGCAGTGACAGGGGCCCCAGCTCTGGAAACACCATATATTTT. Its translation is CASSDRGPSSGNTIYF.

The chain is built from TRBV13 and TRBJ2-7; TRBD2 aligns across 11 bases. V gave up 8 bases and J gave up 1 base; unmatched junction bases: 1. Germline CDR1 PRHDT, CDR2 FYEKMQ (reference sequence). This CDR3 is built from 13 residues. The CDR3 nucleotides are TGTGCCAGCCGGACTAGCGGGTCCTACGAGCAGTACTTC. It specifies CASRTSGSYEQYF.

V usage is TRBV9 and J usage is TRBJ2-1; the match to TRBD2 covers 7 bases. Looked up from germline, CDR1 is SGDLS and CDR2 is YYNGEE. CDR3 length: 15 residues. The V and J ends lost 2 bases and 8 bases, in that order; junction bases with no gene match: 10. CDR3 in DNA: TGTGCCAGCAGCGTCGGCGGGGGTCGGGTCCATGAGCAGTTCTTC. Protein product: CASSVGGGRVHEQFF.

V gene TRBV7-6 combines with J gene TRBJ1-2, with TRBD1 matching 7 bases. After removal of 5 bases from V and 2 bases from J, the junction contained 2 bases not matched to a gene. Germline loops: CDR1 SGHVS, CDR2 FNYEAQ. The length of the CDR3 is 13 residues. The CDR3 nucleotides read TGTGCCAGCAGCCCGACAGGGAACTATGGCTACACCTTC. It is translated as CASSPTGNYGYTF.

This chain connects TRBV2 to TRBJ2-3, with 7 bases aligning to TRBD2. Germline trimming cut 5 bases from V and 4 bases from J; bases unmatched to any gene: 6. The length of the CDR3 is 14 residues. Germline V lookup: CDR1 SNHLY, CDR2 FYNNEI. CDR3 in DNA: TGTGCCAGCAGTCACCCGGGAGGCGCAGATACGCAGTATTTT. This gives the protein CASSHPGGADTQYF.

This rearrangement joins TRBV7-2 to TRBJ2-7; the D gene is possibly TRBD1 (6 bases). With 4 bases removed from V and 3 bases from J, the gap between germline ends came to 10 bases. Germline-derived CDR1 and CDR2 are SGHTA and FQGNSA. This CDR3 comprises 13 residues. The CDR3: CASSSIGGYEQYF. In DNA form, the CDR3 reads TGTGCCAGCAGCTCAATAGGGGGCTACGAGCAGTACTTC.

V is TRBV9 and J is TRBJ2-4; TRBD2 is a possible D gene (6 bases). The V and J ends lost 2 bases and 0 bases respectively, with 12 bases between them. Germline V gene sequence: CDR1 SGDLS, CDR2 YYNGEE. The CDR3 loop spans 16 amino acids. CDR3 bases: TGTGCCAGCAGCGTCCGGAGGGCTATAGCCAAAAACATTCAGTACTTC. It encodes CASSVRRAIAKNIQYF.

In this sample, this clone turned up a few times. The chain uses TRBV6-1 and TRBJ2-1; TRBD2 is a possible D gene (6 bases). Looked up from germline, CDR1 is MNHNS and CDR2 is SASEGT. V gave up 2 bases and J gave up 3 bases, with 11 bases separating them. There are 15 residues in the CDR3. The CDR3 coding sequence is TGTGCCAGCAGTGAAACCGTCGGGAGCTACAATGAGCAGTTCTTC. As protein: CASSETVGSYNEQFF.

The chain recombines TRBV19 with TRBJ2-1; 11 positions match TRBD2. J was trimmed by 11 bases and V by 7 bases; bases with no gene match: 13. Germline V gene lookup returns CDR1 LNHDA and CDR2 SQIVND (reference sequence). The CDR3 is made up of 15 amino acids. CDR3 sequence (DNA): TGTGCCAGTACCCCGACTAGCGGGACCACCAGTAAGCAGTTCTTC. Translation gives CASTPTSGTTSKQFF.

V is TRBV6-5 and J is TRBJ2-1; D is ambiguous. Germline V lookup: CDR1 MNHEY, CDR2 SVGAGI. The CDR3 contains 14 residues. The ends were cut back, 0 bases at V and 9 bases at J, with 12 bases in the middle. The DNA for the CDR3 is TGTGCCAGCAGTTACTCGCCGAGTTCCAGTGAGCAGTTCTTC. Translation: CASSYSPSSSEQFF.

This clone was picked up one time. The rearrangement links TRBV5-4 to TRBJ1-1, with D maybe TRBD1 (5 bases). CDR3 length: 14 residues. Trimming took 2 bases from V and 0 from J, leaving 8 bases between them. From germline, CDR1 is SGHNT and CDR2 YYREEE (reference sequence). The CDR3 sequence is CASSLRQLNTEAFF. The CDR3 coding sequence is TGTGCCAGCAGCTTACGACAGTTGAACACTGAAGCTTTCTTT.

J is TRBJ1-4 and V is TRBV7-8; D unresolved. Trimming shortened V by 5 bases and J by 7 bases, and 5 bases separated the two germline ends. Germline values: CDR1 SGHVS, CDR2 FQNEAQ. The CDR3 totals 11 residues. DNA for the CDR3: TGTGCCAGCAGCCCCCTTGAAAAACTGTTTTTT. It codes for CASSPLEKLFF.

V and J are TRBV5-6 and TRBJ2-1, with 8 bases lining up with TRBD2. There are 15 residues in the CDR3. Trimming at V came to 2 bases and at J to 7 bases, leaving 8 bases not matched to a gene. The germline V gene encodes CDR1 SGHDT and CDR2 YYEEEE. DNA of the CDR3: TGTGCCAGCAGCTTAGGTAGCGGGATGGTGAATGAGCAGTTCTTC. It yields the protein CASSLGSGMVNEQFF.